A single TCR beta chain is shown here with its context. The antigen is unknown. The data were taken from a study of cytomegalovirus exposure and HLA in healthy donors. The study's findings and limits: Diagnosis of cytomegalovirus status made by the classifier reportedly showed high specificity and sensitivity.

The PCR used 60 Vbeta and 13 Jbeta primers. Some clones are missing from TCRdb's copy, which holds only in-frame ones; the method was immunoSEQ multiplex PCR. The table records more than 90,000 clones, under 85% of them present only once. The CDR3 is made up of 14 amino acids. The ends were cut back, 5 bases at V and 2 bases at J, with 9 bases in the middle. Germline CDR1 reads MNHNS; CDR2 reads SASEGT. V and J are TRBV6-1 and TRBJ1-4; D is unclear. This clonotype originated in a man aged 25 to 45 in good health and CMV-seropositive. Sequences were obtained from PBMCs. The chain's CDR3 is CASSLRATNEKLFF. CDR3 in DNA: TGTGCCAGCAGTTTGCGGGCCACTAATGAAAAACTGTTTTTT.